These 31 T cell receptor beta chains were all obtained from the same sample, sequenced in a study of blood T cell repertoires in COVID-19. Sequenced by immunoSEQ multiplex PCR; TCRdb stores in-frame clones only, minus some. The sample has 45,000 to 55,000 clones; 86% are singletons. Sequenced sample: peripheral blood. Source of these receptors: a man between 65 and 80 years old with active COVID-19.

The rearrangement joins TRBV5-1 to TRBJ2-1; perhaps TRBD2 as D (6 bases). The germline V gene encodes CDR1 SGHRS and CDR2 YFSETQ. V lost 4 bases to trimming and J lost 7 bases, with 15 bases between them. The CDR3 is 14 amino acids. CDR3 sequence: CASSPGLAWNEQFF. In DNA, the CDR3 is TGCGCCAGCAGCCCGGGACTGGCCTGGAATGAGCAGTTCTTC.

There are a few counts of this clone. The rearrangement uses TRBV6-5 and TRBJ1-2; 7 positions match TRBD1. Unmatched junction bases numbered 9, after V lost 8 bases and J lost 0 bases. Germline CDR1 and CDR2: MNHEY and SVGAGI. The CDR3 has 15 residues. CDR3 region: CASSITGTANYGYTF. In DNA, the CDR3 is TGTGCCAGCTCTATCACCGGGACAGCTAACTATGGCTACACCTTC.

The rearrangement links TRBV7-2 to TRBJ1-1; D possibly corresponds to TRBD1 (6 bases). The germline CDR1 and CDR2 sequences are SGHTA and FQGNSA. V lost 3 bases and J lost 2, with 10 bases in between. The CDR3 is 14 residues long. CDR3 sequence (DNA): TGTGCCAGCAGCTTCCGGACAGCCAACACTGAAGCTTTCTTT. Translated: CASSFRTANTEAFF.

The DNA for the CDR3 is TGTGCCAGCAGTTACTTCACTTCGACAGCTAAAGATGAAAAACTGTTTTTT. Translation gives CASSYFTSTAKDEKLFF. The chain is built from TRBV6-2 or TRBV6-3 and TRBJ1-4, with D possibly being TRBD1 (5 bases). Trimming took 1 base from V and 6 from J, leaving 18 bases between them. CDR1 is MNHEY, CDR2 SVGEGT, per germline. The CDR3 extends over 17 amino acids.

The J gene is TRBJ1-2, the V gene TRBV6-5; 7 bases are a match to TRBD1. Trimming at V came to 7 bases and at J to 4 bases, leaving 9 bases not matched to a gene. CDR1 is MNHEY, CDR2 SVGAGI, per germline. The length of the CDR3 is 14 residues. The CDR3 is CASNEGQRVYGYTF. The CDR3 region has the DNA TGTGCCAGCAACGAGGGACAGCGCGTCTATGGCTACACCTTC.

A single count supports this clone. The J gene is TRBJ1-1, the V gene TRBV27; possibly TRBD1 for D (5 bases). The ends were cut back, 8 bases at V and 3 bases at J, with 10 bases in the middle. Germline-derived CDR1 and CDR2 are MNHEY and SMNVEV (reference sequence). The CDR3 is 12 residues long. In DNA form, the CDR3 reads TGTGCCAGCCGGGGGGGGTACACTGAAGCTTTCTTT. Amino acid sequence: CASRGGYTEAFF.

V and J are TRBV5-1 and TRBJ2-2; 7 bases map to TRBD2. V shed 0 bases, J shed 4 bases, and the junction held 3 bases outside the gene matches. CDR3 length: 15 residues. Germline V gene data show CDR1 as SGHRS and CDR2 as YFSETQ. The CDR3 coding sequence is TGCGCCAGCAGCTTGGGGACTAGTGGCACCGGGGAGCTGTTTTTT. It translates to CASSLGTSGTGELFF.

The rearrangement uses TRBV5-1 and TRBJ1-2; possibly TRBD1 for D (5 bases). The CDR3 extends over 16 amino acids. With 1 base removed from V and 6 bases from J, the gap between germline ends came to 19 bases. Germline V gene lookup returns CDR1 SGHRS and CDR2 YFSETQ. CDR3 region: CASSLISHPGVDGYTF. CDR3 nucleotides: TGCGCCAGCAGCTTGATAAGTCACCCGGGGGTTGATGGCTACACCTTC.

The chain combines TRBV14 with TRBJ2-4, with 7 nucleotides matching TRBD2. Losses at the gene ends were 4 bases for V and 0 bases for J; bases not matched to a gene: 6. Germline V gives CDR1 SGHDN, CDR2 FVKESK. The CDR3 sequence is 16 residues long. The CDR3 sequence: CASSPWGGVAKNIQYF. The CDR3 coding sequence is TGTGCCAGCAGCCCCTGGGGGGGAGTAGCCAAAAACATTCAGTACTTC.

The chain is built from TRBV29-1 and TRBJ2-3, with TRBD1 identical over 7 bases. The CDR3 length is 14 residues. With V trimmed by 4 bases and J by 2 bases, 6 bases remained unmatched. Germline CDR1 reads SQVTM; CDR2 reads ANQGSEA. This chain's CDR3 is CSVAGTVPTDTQYF. As DNA, the CDR3 is TGCAGCGTTGCCGGGACAGTACCCACAGATACGCAGTATTTT.

CDR3 residues: CASSPTGGDQPQHF. The DNA of the CDR3 is TGTGCCAGCTCACCTACAGGGGGCGATCAGCCCCAGCATTTT. The chain couples TRBV18 to TRBJ1-5, with TRBD1 matching 9 bases. This CDR3 spans 14 amino acids. CDR1 and CDR2 (germline): KGHSH, LQKENI. J lost 5 bases, V lost 3 bases, and 2 bases had no gene match.

CDR3 protein: CASSTLWTAGELFF. Written as DNA, the CDR3 is TGTGCCAGCAGCACTCTCTGGACAGCCGGGGAGCTGTTTTTT. This rearrangement joins TRBV7-9 to TRBJ2-2; perhaps TRBD1 as D (6 bases). Trimming removed 5 bases at V and 6 bases at J, with 13 bases between. CDR1 is SEHNR and CDR2 is FQNEAQ in the germline V gene (reference sequence). This CDR3 is 14 amino acids long.

This sequence joins TRBV6-5 and TRBJ1-6; 8 bases align to TRBD1. Per the germline V gene, CDR1 is MNHEY and CDR2 is SVGAGI. The CDR3 runs 14 residues. The junction had 11 bases not matched to a gene; V was cut back by 10 bases and J by 9 bases. The DNA for the CDR3 is TGTGCCAACCAATCGGACAGGGAGAGTTCACCCCTCCACTTT. The encoded protein is CANQSDRESSPLHF.

The J gene is TRBJ2-3, the V gene TRBV18, with 9 positions matching TRBD1. The V gene end was trimmed by 6 bases and the J gene end by 5 bases; junction bases not matched to a gene: 12. The length of the CDR3 is 16 residues. The germline V gene encodes CDR1 KGHSH and CDR2 LQKENI. This chain's CDR3 is CASSPRTGDAQDTQYF. CDR3 DNA: TGTGCCAGCTCCCCGAGGACAGGGGACGCACAAGATACGCAGTATTTT.

The chain links TRBV21-1 to TRBJ1-5; the table's D call of TRBD1 was not tested on the DNA. TRBV21-1 is shown as a pseudogene. The CDR3 contains 18 residues. CDR3 sequence: CASSTGTDRAYSNQPQHF. The CDR3 coding sequence is TGTGCCAGCAGCACGGGGACCGACAGGGCCTATAGCAATCAGCCCCAGCATTTT.

This sequence joins TRBV6-5 and TRBJ2-2; D remains ambiguous. This CDR3 spans 12 amino acids. Trimming pared 4 bases from V and 5 bases from J, leaving 5 bases between. Germline V gene sequence: CDR1 MNHEY, CDR2 SVGAGI. In DNA, the CDR3 is TGTGCCAGCAGTTCCCGTACCGGGGAGCTGTTTTTT. The encoded protein is CASSSRTGELFF.

This chain uses TRBV19 with TRBJ1-5; D unresolved. This CDR3 spans 11 amino acids. V lost 4 bases to trimming and J lost 5 bases, with 3 bases between them. The germline CDR1 and CDR2 sequences are LNHDA and SQIVND (reference sequence). The CDR3 protein is CASSTYQPQHF. The CDR3, as DNA: TGTGCCAGTAGTACGTATCAGCCCCAGCATTTT. Together with reference TRBV19 and TRBJ1-5, the CDR3 gives the full variable domain: DGGITQSPKYLFRKEGQNVTLSCEQNLNHDAMYWYRQDPGQGLRLIYYSQIVNDFQKGDIAEGYSVSREKKESFPLTVTSAQKNPTAFYLCASSTYQPQHFGDGTRLSIL.

V is TRBV30 and J is TRBJ1-6, with 11 bases aligning to TRBD1. The V gene end was trimmed by 0 bases and the J gene end by 10 bases; junction bases not matched to a gene: 2. Germline CDR1 is GTSNPN and CDR2 is SVGIG (reference sequence). The CDR3 is 14 amino acids. In DNA, the CDR3 is TGTGCCTGGAGTGTGGACAGGGGGCTCTCACCCCTCCACTTT. Translated, it gives CAWSVDRGLSPLHF. The full variable domain, its missing parts supplied by reference TRBV30 and TRBJ1-6, is SQTIHQWPATLVQPVGSPLSLECTVEGTSNPNLYWYRQAAGRGLQLLFYSVGIGQISSEVPQNLSASRPQDRQFILSSKKLLLSDSGFYLCAWSVDRGLSPLHFGNGTRLTVT.

The V and J genes are TRBV3-1 (or the pseudogene TRBV3-2) and TRBJ1-1; 9 nucleotides agree with TRBD1. V dropped 3 bases and J dropped 4; count of bases not matched to a gene: 3. The CDR3 is 14 residues long. CDR1 is LGHDT, CDR2 YNNKEL, per germline (reference sequence). CDR3 sequence: CASSQGQGSTEAFF. The DNA for the CDR3 is TGTGCCAGCAGCCAGGGACAGGGTAGCACTGAAGCTTTCTTT.

V and J are TRBV2 and TRBJ2-1; 9 bases fit TRBD1. V trimming: 3 bases; J trimming: 6 bases; junction bases outside the gene matches: 9. This CDR3 spans 16 amino acids. Germline V gene sequence: CDR1 SNHLY, CDR2 FYNNEI. Here the CDR3 reads CASSDWTGVRSNEQFF. In DNA form, the CDR3 reads TGTGCCAGCAGTGACTGGACAGGGGTTCGTTCCAATGAGCAGTTCTTC.

The V call is TRBV24-1, the J call TRBJ2-1, with TRBD2 matching 12 bases. The germline V gene has CDR1 KGHDR and CDR2 SFDVKD. V dropped 3 bases and J dropped 4; count of bases not matched to a gene: 6. The CDR3 is 17 amino acids. CDR3 sequence (DNA): TGTGCCACCAGTGATGTGACTAGCGGGGGAGTATACAATGAGCAGTTCTTC. Translated: CATSDVTSGGVYNEQFF.

This chain uses TRBV5-6 with TRBJ2-6; the match to TRBD2 covers 8 bases. Trimming cost V 0 bases and J 3 bases; bases outside gene matches: 8. This CDR3 spans 18 amino acids. Germline assignment: CDR1 SGHDT and CDR2 YYEEEE. Here the CDR3 reads CASSLERRGAYGANVLTF. CDR3 DNA: TGTGCCAGCAGCTTGGAGAGGCGGGGGGCGTATGGGGCCAACGTCCTGACTTTC.

This chain uses TRBV4-3 with TRBJ2-1, with D hard to call. Germline V gives CDR1 LGHNA, CDR2 YSLEER. This CDR3 spans 13 amino acids. V lost 4 bases, J lost 6 bases, and 10 bases lay in between. CDR3 DNA: TGCGCCAGCAGCCCCCTATCGGGCAATGAGCAGTTCTTC. Its translation is CASSPLSGNEQFF.

The V and J genes are TRBV4-1 and TRBJ1-2, with 9 bases fitting TRBD1. Trimming removed 4 bases from V and 8 bases from J; junction bases left unmatched: 8. Germline-derived CDR1 and CDR2 are MGHRA and YSYEKL. The CDR3 extends over 14 amino acids. The CDR3 is CASSPDRGSRGYTF. The CDR3 nucleotides read TGCGCCAGCAGCCCGGACAGGGGAAGTCGCGGCTACACCTTC.

This sequence joins TRBV11-2 and TRBJ2-1, with D tentatively TRBD2 (6 bases). The V and J ends lost 5 bases and 10 bases respectively, with 12 bases between them. This CDR3 has 12 residues. CDR1 is SGHAT, CDR2 FQNNGV, per germline. The CDR3 is CASSPRRGEQFF. For the CDR3, the DNA is TGTGCCAGCAGCCCGAGACGGGGGGAGCAGTTCTTC.

This chain joins TRBV6-5 and TRBJ2-1; 7 nucleotides match TRBD2. V was clipped by 7 bases and J by 4 bases; unmatched bases: 7. The CDR3 sequence is 14 residues long. CDR1 MNHEY and CDR2 SVGAGI come from the germline V gene. CDR3 sequence: CASKGQRGYNEQFF. CDR3 DNA: TGTGCCAGCAAGGGCCAGCGGGGATACAATGAGCAGTTCTTC.

This clone appeared a few times. The chain couples TRBV14 to TRBJ2-7; tentative D call: TRBD2 (5 bases). Germline V lookup: CDR1 SGHDN, CDR2 FVKESK. CDR3 length: 15 residues. Between the trimmed V and J ends, which lost 5 bases and 0 bases, there was a span of 14 bases. The CDR3 here is CASSLGDRASYEQYF. DNA of the CDR3: TGTGCCAGCAGCTTGGGAGACCGAGCCTCCTACGAGCAGTACTTC.

The chain carries TRBV5-1 and TRBJ2-2; D gene uncertain. Germline loops: CDR1 SGHRS, CDR2 YFSETQ. The CDR3 is made up of 15 amino acids. Trimming left V 0 bases short and J 2 bases short, with 8 bases between. This chain's CDR3 is CASSLASGNTGELFF. CDR3 coding DNA: TGCGCCAGCAGCTTGGCCTCTGGCAACACCGGGGAGCTGTTTTTT.

The rearrangement uses TRBV30 and TRBJ1-1; D not resolved. The CDR3 has 13 residues. V lost 8 bases to trimming and J lost 4 bases, with 17 bases between them. Germline CDR1 reads GTSNPN; CDR2 reads SVGIG (reference sequence). The CDR3 DNA reads TGTGCCCGGACCCCTAGCAGGTCCACTGAAGCTTTCTTT. It encodes CARTPSRSTEAFF.

The gene calls are TRBV28 and TRBJ1-1; D gene uncertain. Trimming shortened V by 4 bases and J by 4 bases, and 7 bases separated the two germline ends. This CDR3 has 12 amino acids. Germline CDR1 MDHEN, CDR2 SYDVKM. The CDR3 here is CASSSPITEAFF. As DNA, the CDR3 is TGTGCCAGCAGTTCCCCTATCACTGAAGCTTTCTTT.

This clone came up a few times. V is TRBV19 and J is TRBJ1-5, with 8 bases identical to TRBD1. The length of the CDR3 is 16 residues. Germline loops: CDR1 LNHDA, CDR2 SQIVND (reference sequence). The ends lost 3 bases at V and 1 base at J; junction bases unmatched: 5. CDR3 sequence: CASSMIGQGSNQPQHF. In DNA form, the CDR3 reads TGTGCCAGTAGTATGATAGGACAGGGAAGCAATCAGCCCCAGCATTTT.